Listed below are T cell receptor beta chains from one sample, sequenced in a study of early T cells in non-severe SARS-CoV-2 infection. TCRdb reprocessed the 5' RACE reads with MiXCR, giving one entry per CDR3 protein. The sample includes 30,000 to 40,000 distinct CDR3 sequences, 4.5% to 7% of them seen just once. This sample comprised whole blood, obtained at baseline. These receptors originate from an adult who was a healthcare worker with PCR-confirmed SARS-CoV-2 infection or an uninfected control (not recorded which). The CDR3 runs from the conserved cysteine through the conserved F or W. The order of the fields is D gene, clone size, J gene, V gene, CDR3 protein, CDR3 DNA. A D gene is named only where the DNA matches it firmly. The size field is filled for only some rows; it gives once, few, many or a size class.

- | many | TRBJ1-5 | TRBV7-9 | CASSQAGVGLQPQHF | TGTGCCAGCAGCCAGGCGGGGGTTGGGCTCCAGCCCCAGCATTTT
TRBD1 | - | TRBJ2-1 | TRBV5-4 | CASSSPGTGDYNEQFF | TGTGCCAGCAGCTCGCCCGGGACAGGAGATTACAATGAGCAGTTCTTC
TRBD2 | - | TRBJ2-3 | TRBV7-2 | CASSLRLAGGPRKDTQYF | TGTGCCAGCAGCTTAAGACTAGCGGGGGGGCCTAGGAAAGATACGCAGTATTTT
- | many | TRBJ1-4 | TRBV20-1 | CSARDLNEKLFF | TGCAGTGCTAGAGACTTAAATGAAAAACTGTTTTTT
TRBD1 | many | TRBJ1-5 | TRBV7-9 | CASSPSWTGKLSLSNQPQHF | TGTGCCAGCAGCCCCAGCTGGACAGGGAAACTTTCGCTTAGCAATCAGCCCCAGCATTTT
- | many | TRBJ2-1 | TRBV3-1 | CASTGAPAHEQFF | TGTGCCAGCACGGGGGCTCCCGCCCATGAGCAGTTCTTC
- | medium-sized | TRBJ2-1 | TRBV4-3 | CASSQPSKGSNEQFF | TGCGCCAGCAGCCAACCCTCTAAGGGCTCCAATGAGCAGTTCTTC
- | - | TRBJ2-7 | TRBV7-6 | CASSPGTANEQYF | TGTGCCAGCAGCCCCGGGACTGCTAACGAGCAGTACTTC
TRBD2 | many | TRBJ2-7 | TRBV3-1 | CASSHSGPYEQYF | TGTGCCAGCAGCCATAGCGGGCCGTACGAGCAGTACTTC
- | many | TRBJ2-5 | TRBV9 | CASSQSGGLALETQYF | TGTGCCAGCAGCCAATCTGGGGGTTTAGCCTTAGAGACCCAGTACTTC
- | many | TRBJ2-7 | TRBV4-1 | CASSLGPEAAQYF | TGCGCCAGCAGCCTCGGACCGGAAGCGGCGCAGTACTTC
- | - | TRBJ2-5 | TRBV15 | CATSRDQTVAGTQYF | TGTGCCACCAGCAGAGATCAGACGGTAGCAGGGACCCAGTACTTC
TRBD2 | many | TRBJ2-1 | TRBV19 | CASSITSGESSYNEQFF | TGTGCCAGTAGTATAACTAGCGGGGAAAGCTCCTACAATGAGCAGTTCTTC
- | many | TRBJ2-7 | TRBV20-1 | CSARAARNYEQYF | TGCAGTGCTAGAGCTGCGAGGAACTACGAGCAGTACTTC
TRBD1 | many | TRBJ1-1 | TRBV6-6 | CASSSLDRGQGNTEAFF | TGTGCCAGCAGTTCCCTGGACAGGGGGCAGGGGAACACTGAAGCTTTCTTT
TRBD2 | many | TRBJ2-1 | TRBV9 | CASSVETSGVYNEQFF | TGTGCCAGCAGCGTAGAAACTAGCGGGGTTTACAATGAGCAGTTCTTC
- | few | TRBJ2-1 | TRBV18 | CASSPPKGWRFF | TGTGCCAGCTCACCACCCAAAGGGTGGAGATTCTTC
- | - | TRBJ2-5 | TRBV7-9 | CASSFLTDQETQYF | TGTGCCAGCAGCTTCCTTACAGACCAAGAGACCCAGTACTTC
- | many | TRBJ2-6 | TRBV20-1 | CSARNAEGANVLTF | TGCAGTGCTAGAAATGCGGAAGGGGCCAACGTCCTGACTTTC
- | - | TRBJ2-1 | TRBV6-5 | CASSFREGEQFF | TGTGCCAGCAGTTTCCGAGAGGGTGAGCAGTTCTTC
- | many | TRBJ1-2 | TRBV11-2 | CASSFRDGYTF | TGTGCCAGCAGCTTTAGAGATGGCTACACCTTC
- | many | TRBJ2-1 | TRBV12-3/TRBV12-4 | CASSLSKRLSYNEQFF | TGTGCCAGCAGTTTAAGTAAGCGGCTTTCCTACAATGAGCAGTTCTTC
TRBD1 | many | TRBJ1-2 | TRBV6-5 | CASSYSTGFGYTF | TGTGCCAGCAGTTACTCGACAGGGTTCGGCTACACCTTC
- | medium-sized | TRBJ2-1 | TRBV24-1 | CATSDLQFGGNNEQFF | TGTGCCACCAGTGATTTGCAATTTGGAGGCAACAATGAGCAGTTCTTC
- | - | TRBJ2-7 | TRBV5-1 | CTSSLEASYEQYF | TGCACCAGCAGCTTAGAGGCCAGCTACGAGCAGTACTTC
- | many | TRBJ1-1 | TRBV27 | CASSFGGRGTEAFF | TGTGCCAGCAGTTTTGGGGGAAGGGGCACTGAAGCTTTCTTT
- | many | TRBJ1-2 | TRBV5-6 | CASSFTGRGYTF | TGTGCCAGCAGCTTCACAGGCCGTGGCTACACCTTC
- | many | TRBJ2-2 | TRBV24-1 | CATSDSSRLGTGELFF | TGTGCCACCAGTGATTCCTCACGTCTGGGCACCGGGGAGCTGTTTTTT
TRBD2 | many | TRBJ2-7 | TRBV10-1 | CASGPSGGAEQYF | TGCGCCAGCGGTCCTAGCGGCGGGGCCGAGCAGTACTTC
- | - | TRBJ1-2 | TRBV19 | CASSWDTLNYGYTF | TGTGCCAGTAGCTGGGACACCTTGAACTATGGCTACACCTTC
TRBD2 | - | TRBJ2-7 | TRBV28 | CASSTIRRGLAGGPSSDEQYF | TGTGCCAGCAGCACTATTCGGCGGGGGCTAGCGGGAGGGCCGTCTAGCGACGAGCAGTACTTC
TRBD2 | many | TRBJ2-2 | TRBV27 | CATGRFRLAGTNTGELFF | TGTGCCACGGGTCGATTCCGGCTAGCGGGAACGAACACCGGGGAGCTGTTTTTT
TRBD1 | many | TRBJ1-4 | TRBV13 | CASSPTRTGYNEKLFF | TGTGCCAGCAGCCCGACCAGGACAGGGTATAATGAAAAACTGTTTTTT
- | many | TRBJ1-4 | TRBV7-2 | CASSAIGSTNEKLFF | TGTGCCAGCAGCGCCATCGGTTCAACTAATGAAAAACTGTTTTTT
TRBD1 | many | TRBJ1-2 | TRBV29-1 | CSVAGGPGYGYTF | TGCAGCGTTGCAGGGGGCCCAGGCTATGGCTACACCTTC
- | many | TRBJ2-1 | TRBV6-2/TRBV6-3 | CASSPIPKGNEQFF | TGTGCCAGCAGCCCCATCCCCAAGGGCAATGAGCAGTTCTTC
- | many | TRBJ2-1 | TRBV4-1 | CASSTGRHRGHEQFF | TGCGCCAGCAGCACGGGACGCCACCGGGGCCATGAGCAGTTCTTC
TRBD1 | few | TRBJ2-7 | TRBV27 | CASSRADRGFGEQYF | TGTGCCAGCAGTAGGGCAGACAGGGGGTTCGGCGAGCAGTACTTC
- | many | TRBJ2-3 | TRBV5-6 | CASSLSYGTDTQYF | TGTGCCAGCAGCTTGTCGTACGGGACAGATACGCAGTATTTT
- | many | TRBJ1-4 | TRBV7-2 | CASSLQGRKEEKLFF | TGTGCCAGCAGCTTACAGGGGCGAAAGGAGGAAAAACTGTTTTTT
- | many | TRBJ2-2 | TRBV3-1 | CASSQDVWDSGNTGELFF | TGTGCCAGCAGCCAAGATGTTTGGGATAGCGGGAACACCGGGGAGCTGTTTTTT
- | many | TRBJ1-6 | TRBV25-1 | CASIKAYNSPLHF | TGTGCCAGCATAAAGGCCTATAATTCACCCCTCCACTTT
TRBD2 | many | TRBJ2-1 | TRBV7-9 | CASSLEQGLAGARQFF | TGTGCCAGCAGCTTGGAACAAGGACTAGCGGGGGCCCGGCAGTTCTTC
TRBD1 | medium-sized | TRBJ1-2 | TRBV6-6 | CASSRDSYGYTF | TGTGCCAGCAGTAGGGACAGCTATGGCTACACCTTC
- | many | TRBJ1-6 | TRBV7-2 | CASSFSGVGSSYNSPLHF | TGTGCCAGCAGCTTTAGTGGGGTGGGAAGCTCCTATAATTCACCCCTCCACTTT
TRBD1 | many | TRBJ1-1 | TRBV5-1 | CASSLVGQGGTEAFF | TGCGCCAGCAGCTTGGTCGGACAGGGGGGGACTGAAGCTTTCTTT